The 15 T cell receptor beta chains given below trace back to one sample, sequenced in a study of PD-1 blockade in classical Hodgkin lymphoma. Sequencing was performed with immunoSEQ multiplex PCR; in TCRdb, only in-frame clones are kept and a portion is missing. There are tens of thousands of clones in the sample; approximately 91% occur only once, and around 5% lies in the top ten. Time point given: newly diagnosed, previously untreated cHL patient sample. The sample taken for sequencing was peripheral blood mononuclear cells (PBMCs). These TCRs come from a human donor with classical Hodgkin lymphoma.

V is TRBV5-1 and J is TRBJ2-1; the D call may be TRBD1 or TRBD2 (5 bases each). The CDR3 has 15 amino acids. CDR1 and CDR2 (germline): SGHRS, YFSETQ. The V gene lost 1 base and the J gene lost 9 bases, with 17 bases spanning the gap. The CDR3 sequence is CASSLRDGTSVEQFF. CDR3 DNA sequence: TGCGCCAGCAGCTTGCGGGACGGCACGTCGGTTGAGCAGTTCTTC.

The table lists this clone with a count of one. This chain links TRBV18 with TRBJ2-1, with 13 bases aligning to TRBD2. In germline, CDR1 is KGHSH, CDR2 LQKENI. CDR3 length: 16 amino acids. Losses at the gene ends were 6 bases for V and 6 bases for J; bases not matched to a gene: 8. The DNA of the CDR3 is TGTGCCAGCTCGCCCGGACTAGCGGGAGTGGGCAATGAGCAGTTCTTC. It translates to CASSPGLAGVGNEQFF.

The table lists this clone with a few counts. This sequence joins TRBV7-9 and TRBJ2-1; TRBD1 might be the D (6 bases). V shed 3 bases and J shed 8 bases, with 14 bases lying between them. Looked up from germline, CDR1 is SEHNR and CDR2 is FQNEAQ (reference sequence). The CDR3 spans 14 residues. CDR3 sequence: CASSFQGWIYEQFF. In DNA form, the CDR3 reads TGTGCCAGCAGCTTCCAGGGGTGGATCTATGAGCAGTTCTTC.

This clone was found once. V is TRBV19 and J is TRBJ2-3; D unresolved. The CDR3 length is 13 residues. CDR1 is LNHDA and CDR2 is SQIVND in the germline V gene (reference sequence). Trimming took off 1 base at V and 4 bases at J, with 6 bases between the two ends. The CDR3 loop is CASSIGIADTQYF. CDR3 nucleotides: TGTGCCAGTAGTATAGGGATCGCAGATACGCAGTATTTT. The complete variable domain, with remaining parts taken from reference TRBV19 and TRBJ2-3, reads DGGITQSPKYLFRKEGQNVTLSCEQNLNHDAMYWYRQDPGQGLRLIYYSQIVNDFQKGDIAEGYSVSREKKESFPLTVTSAQKNPTAFYLCASSIGIADTQYFGPGTRLTVL.

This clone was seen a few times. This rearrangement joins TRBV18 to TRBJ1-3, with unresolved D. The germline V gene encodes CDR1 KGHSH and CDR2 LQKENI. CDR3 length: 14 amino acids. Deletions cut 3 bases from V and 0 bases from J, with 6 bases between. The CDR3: CASSPNSSGNTIYF. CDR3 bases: TGTGCCAGCTCACCGAACAGCTCTGGAAACACCATATATTTT.

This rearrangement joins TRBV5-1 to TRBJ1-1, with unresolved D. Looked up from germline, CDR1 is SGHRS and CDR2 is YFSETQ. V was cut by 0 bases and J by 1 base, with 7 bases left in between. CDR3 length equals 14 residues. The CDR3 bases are TGCGCCAGCAGCTTGGAAGGGAGGAACACTGAAGCTTTCTTT. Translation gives CASSLEGRNTEAFF. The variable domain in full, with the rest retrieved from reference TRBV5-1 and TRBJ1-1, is KAGVTQTPRYLIKTRGQQVTLSCSPISGHRSVSWYQQTPGQGLQFLFEYFSETQRNKGNFPGRFSGRQFSNSRSEMNVSTLELGDSALYLCASSLEGRNTEAFFGQGTRLTVV.

The CDR3 DNA is TGTGCCAGCATGCCCCAGGGGACCTATGGCTACACCTTC. Its protein is CASMPQGTYGYTF. The chain couples TRBV2 to TRBJ1-2; tentative D call: TRBD1 (6 bases). Germline assignment: CDR1 SNHLY and CDR2 FYNNEI. V lost 7 bases, J lost 4 bases, and 13 bases lay in between. The CDR3 sequence is 13 residues long.

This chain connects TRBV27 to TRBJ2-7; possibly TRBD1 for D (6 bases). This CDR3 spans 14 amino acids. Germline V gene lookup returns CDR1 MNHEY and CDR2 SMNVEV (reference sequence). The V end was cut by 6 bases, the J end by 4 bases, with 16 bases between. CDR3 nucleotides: TGTGCCAGCAGCCCCGTCAGGGGCCAATACGAGCAGTACTTC. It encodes CASSPVRGQYEQYF.

CDR3 residues: CASSLDAYQETQYF. CDR3 coding DNA: TGTGCCAGCAGCTTAGATGCGTACCAAGAGACCCAGTACTTC. V and J are TRBV11-3 and TRBJ2-5; D unresolved. CDR1 and CDR2 from the germline V gene are SGHNT and YENEEA. This CDR3 is 14 amino acids long. Deletions cut 0 bases from V and 0 bases from J, with 5 bases between. The entire variable domain, with the rest obtained from reference TRBV11-3 and TRBJ2-5, is as follows: EAGVVQSPRYKIIEKKQPVAFWCNPISGHNTLYWYLQNLGQGPELLIRYENEEAVDDSQLPKDRFSAERLKGVDSTLKIQPAELGDSAVYLCASSLDAYQETQYFGPGTRLLVL.

In nucleotides, the CDR3 is TGCGCCAGCAGCTCGTTAGCGGGAGGGCCGGGCAATGAGCAGTTCTTC. This sequence encodes CASSSLAGGPGNEQFF. The rearrangement joins TRBV5-1 to TRBJ2-1; 11 bases agree with TRBD2. CDR3 length: 16 residues. Germline CDR1 and CDR2: SGHRS and YFSETQ. Germline trimming cut 3 bases from V and 6 bases from J; bases unmatched to any gene: 8.

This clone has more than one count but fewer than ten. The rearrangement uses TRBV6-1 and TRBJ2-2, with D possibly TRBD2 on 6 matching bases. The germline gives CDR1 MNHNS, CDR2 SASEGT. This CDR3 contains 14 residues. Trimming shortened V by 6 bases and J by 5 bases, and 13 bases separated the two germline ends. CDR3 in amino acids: CASRSRGGTGELFF. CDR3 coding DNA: TGTGCCAGCAGGTCGCGGGGAGGTACCGGGGAGCTGTTTTTT.

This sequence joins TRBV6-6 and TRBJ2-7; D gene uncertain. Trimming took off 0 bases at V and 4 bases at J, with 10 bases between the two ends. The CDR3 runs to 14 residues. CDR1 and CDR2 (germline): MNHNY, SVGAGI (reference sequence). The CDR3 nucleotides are TGTGCCAGCAGTTACTCGACGGCTGCTTACGAGCAGTACTTC. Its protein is CASSYSTAAYEQYF.

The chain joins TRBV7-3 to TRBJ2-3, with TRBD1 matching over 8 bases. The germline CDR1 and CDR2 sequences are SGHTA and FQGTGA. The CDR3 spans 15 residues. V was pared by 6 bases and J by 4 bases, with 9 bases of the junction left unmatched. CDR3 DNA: TGTGCCAGCAGTCAAGGGACAGGTTGGGCAGATACGCAGTATTTT. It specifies CASSQGTGWADTQYF.

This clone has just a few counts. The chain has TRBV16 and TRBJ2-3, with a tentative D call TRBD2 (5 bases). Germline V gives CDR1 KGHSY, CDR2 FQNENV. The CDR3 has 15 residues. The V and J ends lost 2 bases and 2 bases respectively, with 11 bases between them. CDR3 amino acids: CASSQNRGSTDTQYF. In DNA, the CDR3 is TGTGCCAGCAGCCAAAACCGGGGATCCACAGATACGCAGTATTTT.

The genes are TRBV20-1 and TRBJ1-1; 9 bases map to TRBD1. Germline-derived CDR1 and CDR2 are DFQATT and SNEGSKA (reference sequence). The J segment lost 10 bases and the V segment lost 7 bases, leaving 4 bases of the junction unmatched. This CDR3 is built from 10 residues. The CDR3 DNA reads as TGCAGTGGTGCGGACAGGGGAGCTTTCTTT. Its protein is CSGADRGAFF.